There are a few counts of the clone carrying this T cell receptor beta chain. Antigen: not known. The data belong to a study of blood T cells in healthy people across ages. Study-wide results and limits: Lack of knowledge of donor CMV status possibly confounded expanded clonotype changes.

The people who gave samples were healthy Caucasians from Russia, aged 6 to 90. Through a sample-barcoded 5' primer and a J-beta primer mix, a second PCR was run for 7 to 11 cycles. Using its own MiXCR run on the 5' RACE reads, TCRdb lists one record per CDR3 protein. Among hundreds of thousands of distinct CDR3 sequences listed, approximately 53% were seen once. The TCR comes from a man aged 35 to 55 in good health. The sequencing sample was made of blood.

The CDR3 is CASSLETASNNSPLHF. In DNA form, the CDR3 reads TGCGCCAGCAGCCTCGAGACAGCTAGTAATAATTCACCCCTCCACTTT. The rearrangement joins TRBV4-1 to TRBJ1-6; D might be TRBD1 (5 bases). The ends were cut back, 4 bases at V and 5 bases at J, with 15 bases in the middle. The CDR3 is made up of 16 amino acids. Germline CDR1 reads MGHRA; CDR2 reads YSYEKL.